The 32 T cell receptor beta chains reported below all come from one sample, sequenced in a study of vaccination effects on CD4 cells after COVID-19. The antigens for these receptors are not known. Sequencing was preceded by expansion of antigen-specific CD4+ T cells with viral peptide pools in the ViraFEST assay. Upon completion of more than 9 days in culture, CD4+ T cells were isolated. This person caught SARS-CoV-2 sometime from March to December 2020, and PCR testing confirmed the infection. The method was immunoSEQ multiplex PCR; TCRdb's version includes in-frame clones alone and lacks a portion of them. Here the sample spans more than 35,000 clones, under 80% being singletons. This specimen consisted of CD4+ T cells from PBMCs cultured with a peptide pool, obtained before COVID-19 vaccination. The receptors come from a human donor who had a prior SARS-CoV-2 infection.

This clone was picked up a small number of times. This rearrangement joins TRBV15 to TRBJ2-7; D is perhaps TRBD2 (6 bases). This CDR3 region has 15 residues. The germline gives CDR1 LNHNV, CDR2 YYDKDF (reference sequence). The germline V and J ends were trimmed by 4 bases and 6 bases, with 19 bases remaining between them. The CDR3 DNA follows: TGTGCCACCAGCACATCCGGGGGTGGGGTACGCGAGCAGTACTTC. This translates into CATSTSGGGVREQYF.

J is TRBJ2-7 and V is TRBV4-2; D remains unclear. Trimming removed 3 bases at V and 1 base at J, with 10 bases between. The CDR3 has 14 amino acids. Germline lookup yields CDR1 LGHNA and CDR2 YNFKEQ. CDR3: CASSHLDRSYEQYF. The CDR3 DNA reads TGTGCCAGCAGCCACCTAGATAGGTCCTACGAGCAGTACTTC.

This clone turned up a few times. V usage is TRBV21-1 and J usage is TRBJ1-1. TRBV21-1 represents a pseudogene. The CDR3 has 14 residues. CDR3 region: CASSKETVDTEAFF. The CDR3 region has the DNA TGTGCCAGCAGCAAAGAGACGGTGGACACTGAAGCTTTCTTT.

The genes are TRBV7-9 and TRBJ2-7; tentative D call: TRBD1 (5 bases). Germline values: CDR1 SEHNR, CDR2 FQNEAQ (reference sequence). The CDR3 has 14 residues. V lost 6 bases and J lost 3, with 15 bases in between. The CDR3 loop reads CASSYTQGIYEQYF. CDR3 nucleotides: TGTGCCAGCAGTTACACCCAGGGCATCTACGAGCAGTACTTC. The full variable domain, completed using reference TRBV7-9 and TRBJ2-7, is DTGVSQNPRHKITKRGQNVTFRCDPISEHNRLYWYRQTLGQGPEFLTYFQNEAQLEKSRLLSDRFSAERPKGSFSTLEIQRTEQGDSAMYLCASSYTQGIYEQYFGPGTRLTVT.

Only a few counts were recorded for this clone. J is TRBJ2-7 and V is TRBV7-9; a weak D match, TRBD2 (6 bases). Germline lookup yields CDR1 SEHNR and CDR2 FQNEAQ (reference sequence). Trimming removed 1 base at V and 6 bases at J, with 13 bases between. This CDR3 is 14 amino acids long. The CDR3 sequence is CASSLGLVGPEQYF. In DNA form, the CDR3 reads TGTGCCAGCAGCTTAGGACTAGTGGGGCCCGAGCAGTACTTC.

This clone turned up a few times. The chain links TRBV3-1 (or the pseudogene TRBV3-2) to TRBJ1-3; D remains unclear. V lost 1 base to trimming and J lost 4 bases, with 8 bases between them. The CDR3 spans 14 residues. The germline gives CDR1 LGHDT, CDR2 YNNKEL (reference sequence). In DNA, the CDR3 is TGTGCCAGCAGCCAAGCCTGGGCGGGAAACACCATATATTTT. This translates into CASSQAWAGNTIYF.

The chain employs TRBV6-5 and TRBJ2-1, with D unresolved. Looked up from germline, CDR1 is MNHEY and CDR2 is SVGAGI. This CDR3 has 13 amino acids. With 3 bases removed from V and 5 bases from J, the gap between germline ends came to 8 bases. In DNA, the CDR3 is TGTGCCAGCAGTTATACCCGGGACAATGAGCAGTTCTTC. Encoded protein: CASSYTRDNEQFF.

J is TRBJ2-7 and V is TRBV18, with D uncertain. CDR3 size: 14 residues. V shed 5 bases and J shed 3 bases, with 14 bases lying between them. The V gene's germline CDR1 is KGHSH and CDR2 LQKENI. In nucleotides, the CDR3 is TGTGCCAGCTCAGAGAGCCTGATGGACTACGAGCAGTACTTC. Translated, it gives CASSESLMDYEQYF.

The chain couples TRBV2 to TRBJ2-3; 8 positions match TRBD2. Germline V lookup: CDR1 SNHLY, CDR2 FYNNEI. CDR3 size: 15 residues. The V gene end was trimmed by 8 bases and the J gene end by 4 bases; junction bases not matched to a gene: 11. The CDR3 spells CASSGGSGAPDTQYF. The CDR3 nucleotides are TGTGCCAGCTCCGGAGGTAGCGGGGCCCCAGATACGCAGTATTTT.

This clone was observed a single time. The chain joins TRBV4-1 to TRBJ2-5; 9 bases line up with TRBD2. Germline V CDR1 and CDR2: MGHRA, YSYEKL. Trimming took 0 bases from V and 4 from J; bases not matched to a gene: 6. This CDR3 contains 16 residues. The DNA of the CDR3 is TGCGCCAGCAGCCAAGAGTGGCGGGGGGGCACAGAGACCCAGTACTTC. Encoded protein: CASSQEWRGGTETQYF.

This clone was counted only a few times. The chain is built from TRBV5-4 and TRBJ1-2, with D perhaps matching TRBD1 (6 bases). Deletions cut 4 bases from V and 5 bases from J, with 27 bases between. Germline CDR1 SGHNT, CDR2 YYREEE (reference sequence). This CDR3 region has 18 residues. The CDR3 DNA is TGTGCCAGCAGCCCCCGGGCACAGGGCGGCCGTACGGGATATGGCTACACCTTC. Translated, it gives CASSPRAQGGRTGYGYTF.

J is TRBJ2-5 and V is TRBV7-2, with 10 bases fitting TRBD2. The ends lost 6 bases at V and 0 bases at J; junction bases unmatched: 13. CDR3 size: 18 residues. CDR1 and CDR2 (germline): SGHTA, FQGNSA. The CDR3 DNA sequence: TGTGCCAGCAGTATAGTTCCCAGCGGGGGGGAAAACCAAGAGACCCAGTACTTC. It is translated as CASSIVPSGGENQETQYF.

V gene TRBV19 combines with J gene TRBJ1-1, with D unresolved. This CDR3 contains 14 residues. Germline CDR1 is LNHDA and CDR2 is SQIVND (reference sequence). With 3 bases removed from V and 2 bases from J, the gap between germline ends came to 10 bases. CDR3 DNA sequence: TGTGCCAGTAGTATTGCCCGGGGAAACACTGAAGCTTTCTTT. Amino acid sequence: CASSIARGNTEAFF.

The gene calls are TRBV7-3 and TRBJ2-1; D ambiguous. This CDR3 has 13 amino acids. V was pared by 8 bases and J by 5 bases, with 13 bases between. Germline-derived CDR1 and CDR2 are SGHTA and FQGTGA. The CDR3 DNA reads as TGTGCCAGCCGTTTAGGGTTGAACAATGAGCAGTTCTTC. It is translated as CASRLGLNNEQFF.

The chain recombines TRBV15 with TRBJ1-2; 11 nucleotides match TRBD1. V lost 1 base and J lost 8; bases outside the gene matches: 9. The CDR3 consists of 16 residues. Germline loops: CDR1 LNHNV, CDR2 YYDKDF (reference sequence). The CDR3 reads CATSRAPGQGEGGYTF. The CDR3 coding sequence is TGTGCCACCAGCAGAGCCCCGGGACAGGGGGAGGGAGGCTACACCTTC.

The chain recombines TRBV7-9 with TRBJ1-4, with 8 bases that match TRBD1. J gave up 7 bases and V 5 bases, and 12 bases lay outside the gene matches. Per the germline V gene, CDR1 is SEHNR and CDR2 is FQNEAQ (reference sequence). This CDR3 spans 16 amino acids. Here the CDR3 DNA reads TGTGCCAGCAGCGCCTGGACAGGGCTTAGAGTTGAAAAACTGTTTTTT. It specifies CASSAWTGLRVEKLFF. Using reference TRBV7-9 and TRBJ1-4 for the parts outside the CDR3, the full variable domain is DTGVSQNPRHKITKRGQNVTFRCDPISEHNRLYWYRQTLGQGPEFLTYFQNEAQLEKSRLLSDRFSAERPKGSFSTLEIQRTEQGDSAMYLCASSAWTGLRVEKLFFGSGTQLSVL.

The V call is TRBV2, the J call TRBJ2-1, with 9 bases fitting TRBD2. The germline V gene has CDR1 SNHLY and CDR2 FYNNEI. CDR3 size: 15 residues. V shed 5 bases, J shed 3 bases, and the junction held 5 bases outside the gene matches. The CDR3 region is CASSLSGGNYNEQFF. CDR3 DNA: TGTGCCAGCAGTCTCAGCGGGGGGAACTACAATGAGCAGTTCTTC.

This chain links TRBV27 with TRBJ2-2; 8 bases line up with TRBD2. This CDR3 is built from 12 residues. In germline, CDR1 is MNHEY, CDR2 SMNVEV (reference sequence). The CDR3 nucleotides read TGTGCTTGGCTAGCGGGCCCCGGGGAGCTGTTTTTT. Its translation: CAWLAGPGELFF.

This chain uses TRBV7-3 with TRBJ2-1; the match to TRBD2 covers 9 bases. This CDR3 has 14 amino acids. Germline-derived CDR1 and CDR2 are SGHTA and FQGTGA. V shed 3 bases and J 13 bases; nucleotides not matched to a gene: 10. The CDR3 reads CASSFGGGVSGQFF. CDR3 DNA sequence: TGTGCCAGCAGCTTTGGCGGGGGGGTCTCTGGACAGTTCTTC.

V is TRBV7-2 and J is TRBJ2-7, with 7 bases that match TRBD1. The V gene's germline CDR1 is SGHTA and CDR2 FQGNSA. The V and J ends lost 5 bases and 7 bases, in that order; junction bases with no gene match: 14. The CDR3 length is 15 residues. CDR3 DNA: TGTGCCAGCAGCAATGACAGGGCACGTCTGAGGGAGCAGTACTTC. Amino acid sequence: CASSNDRARLREQYF.

This clone was found a few times. The CDR3, as DNA: TGTGCCTGGAGTGTACGGGTAGCGAACTACGAGCAGTACTTC. Amino acid sequence: CAWSVRVANYEQYF. This rearrangement joins TRBV30 to TRBJ2-7; D is perhaps TRBD2 (5 bases). Trimming shortened V by 0 bases and J by 3 bases, and 12 bases separated the two germline ends. There are 14 residues in the CDR3. Germline CDR1 and CDR2: GTSNPN and SVGIG (reference sequence).

V gene TRBV7-3 combines with J gene TRBJ1-2; 8 positions match TRBD1. V was pared by 0 bases and J by 4 bases, with 4 bases of the junction left unmatched. This CDR3 has 15 amino acids. Germline V gives CDR1 SGHTA, CDR2 FQGTGA. In DNA, the CDR3 is TGTGCCAGCAGCTTAACGGGCAGGGGGCTCTATGGCTACACCTTC. It yields the protein CASSLTGRGLYGYTF.

This clone was counted between two and nine times. Here the CDR3 reads CASSYSSAPYEQYF. CDR3 coding DNA: TGTGCCAGCAGTTACTCGTCAGCCCCGTACGAGCAGTACTTC. V is TRBV6-2 or TRBV6-3 and J is TRBJ2-7; D remains unclear. CDR3 size: 14 residues. Germline V gene lookup returns CDR1 MNHEY and CDR2 SVGEGT. V gave up 0 bases and J gave up 4 bases, with 10 bases separating them.

This CDR3 reads CASSPGVGSNTGELFF. The CDR3 region has the DNA TGTGCCAGCTCACCGGGCGTAGGATCGAACACCGGGGAGCTGTTTTTT. The gene calls are TRBV18 and TRBJ2-2; unclear D gene. This CDR3 spans 16 amino acids. The V end lost 3 bases, the J end lost 0 bases, and 11 bases lay between the germline ends. CDR1 is KGHSH and CDR2 is LQKENI in the germline V gene.

The rearrangement links TRBV6-2 or TRBV6-3 to TRBJ2-5; TRBD1 matches at 9 bases. Trimming cost V 6 bases and J 3 bases; bases outside gene matches: 8. The length of the CDR3 is 15 residues. Germline V gene data show CDR1 as MNHEY and CDR2 as SVGEGT. CDR3 sequence reads: CASSAGTGREETQYF. In DNA form, the CDR3 reads TGTGCCAGCAGCGCCGGGACAGGGCGCGAAGAGACCCAGTACTTC.

The chain couples TRBV19 to TRBJ2-7, with TRBD2 as a possible D gene (6 bases). Trimming pared 5 bases from V and 12 bases from J, leaving 14 bases between. This CDR3 spans 11 amino acids. Looked up from germline, CDR1 is LNHDA and CDR2 is SQIVND (reference sequence). CDR3 sequence (DNA): TGTGCCAGTAGTTCAAGCGGGCGATCGTACTTC. Protein: CASSSSGRSYF.

This clone was observed a few times. This chain connects TRBV7-3 to TRBJ2-2, with 12 bases identical to TRBD2. Germline lookup yields CDR1 SGHTA and CDR2 FQGTGA. The CDR3 covers 16 residues. Trimming at V came to 5 bases and at J to 2 bases, leaving 3 bases not matched to a gene. The CDR3 here is CASSKLAGGNTGELFF. CDR3 nucleotide sequence: TGTGCCAGCAGCAAACTAGCGGGAGGTAACACCGGGGAGCTGTTTTTT.

The gene calls are TRBV19 and TRBJ1-2, with D perhaps matching TRBD1 (5 bases). The CDR3 is 17 residues long. Trimming shortened V by 5 bases and J by 3 bases, and 22 bases separated the two germline ends. Germline CDR1 LNHDA, CDR2 SQIVND (reference sequence). The CDR3 nucleotides read TGTGCCAGTAGTGCGAAACGTAGGGGTTATGGTGACTATGGCTACACCTTC. Translating it yields CASSAKRRGYGDYGYTF.

V is TRBV6-5 and J is TRBJ1-6; 8 bases align to TRBD1. CDR1 MNHEY and CDR2 SVGAGI come from the germline V gene. The length of the CDR3 is 15 residues. Unmatched junction bases numbered 4, after V lost 7 bases and J lost 2 bases. CDR3 protein: CASTKQGAYNSPLHF. CDR3 nucleotides: TGTGCCAGCACCAAACAGGGGGCCTATAATTCACCCCTCCACTTT.

The chain links TRBV6-5 to TRBJ1-3; D gene ambiguous. Germline V CDR1 and CDR2: MNHEY, SVGAGI. Deletions cut 6 bases from V and 2 bases from J, with 14 bases between. This CDR3 has 15 residues. Here the CDR3 reads CASSPLGNAGNTIYF. The CDR3 region has the DNA TGTGCCAGCAGCCCGCTGGGGAATGCTGGAAACACCATATATTTT.

The chain recombines TRBV3-1 (or the pseudogene TRBV3-2) with TRBJ2-5, with 9 bases aligning to TRBD2. The CDR3 spans 16 residues. Germline V gene lookup returns CDR1 LGHDT and CDR2 YNNKEL (reference sequence). Trimming cost V 0 bases and J 3 bases; bases outside gene matches: 5. The CDR3 is CASSQDSRGGEETQYF. The CDR3 DNA sequence: TGTGCCAGCAGCCAAGACTCGCGGGGGGGGGAAGAGACCCAGTACTTC.

This clone counts as medium-sized (0.01 to 0.1%). The chain has TRBV27 and TRBJ1-1; weak D call: TRBD1 (6 bases). Trimming stripped 7 bases from V and 0 bases from J, with 12 bases between. The germline CDR1 and CDR2 sequences are MNHEY and SMNVEV (reference sequence). The CDR3 consists of 14 residues. Here the CDR3 DNA reads TGTGCCAGCATTGGACAGACTATGAACACTGAAGCTTTCTTT. Its translation: CASIGQTMNTEAFF.